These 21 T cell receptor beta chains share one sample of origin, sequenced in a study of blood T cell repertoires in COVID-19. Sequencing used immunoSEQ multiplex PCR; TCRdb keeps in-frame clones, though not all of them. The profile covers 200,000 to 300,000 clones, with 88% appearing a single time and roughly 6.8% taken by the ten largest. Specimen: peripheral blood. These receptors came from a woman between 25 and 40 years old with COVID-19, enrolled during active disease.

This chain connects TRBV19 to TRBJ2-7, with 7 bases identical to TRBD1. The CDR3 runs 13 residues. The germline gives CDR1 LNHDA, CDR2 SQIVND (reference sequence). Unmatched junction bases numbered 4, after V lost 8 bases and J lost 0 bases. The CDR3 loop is CASHRQGSYEQYF. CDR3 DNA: TGTGCCAGTCACCGACAGGGCTCCTACGAGCAGTACTTC.

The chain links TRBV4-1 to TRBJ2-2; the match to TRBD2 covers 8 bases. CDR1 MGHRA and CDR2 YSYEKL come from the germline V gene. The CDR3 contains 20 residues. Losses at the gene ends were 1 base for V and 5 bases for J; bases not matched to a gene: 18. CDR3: CASSQAGGGSRWELTGELFF. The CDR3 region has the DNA TGCGCCAGCAGCCAAGCGGGGGGGGGCAGTAGGTGGGAGCTGACCGGGGAGCTGTTTTTT.

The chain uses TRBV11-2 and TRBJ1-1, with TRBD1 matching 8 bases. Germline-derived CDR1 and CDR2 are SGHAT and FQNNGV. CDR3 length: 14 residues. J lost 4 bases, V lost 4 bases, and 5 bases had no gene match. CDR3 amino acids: CASSSQGAGTEAFF. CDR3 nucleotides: TGTGCCAGCAGCTCTCAGGGGGCAGGCACTGAAGCTTTCTTT.

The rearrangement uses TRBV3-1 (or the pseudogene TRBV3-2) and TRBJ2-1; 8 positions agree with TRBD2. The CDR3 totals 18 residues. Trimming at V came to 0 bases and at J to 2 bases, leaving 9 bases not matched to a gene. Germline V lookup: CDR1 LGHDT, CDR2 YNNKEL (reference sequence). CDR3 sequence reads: CASSQESLAGPPYNEQFF. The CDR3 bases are TGTGCCAGCAGCCAAGAAAGCTTAGCGGGGCCCCCCTACAATGAGCAGTTCTTC.

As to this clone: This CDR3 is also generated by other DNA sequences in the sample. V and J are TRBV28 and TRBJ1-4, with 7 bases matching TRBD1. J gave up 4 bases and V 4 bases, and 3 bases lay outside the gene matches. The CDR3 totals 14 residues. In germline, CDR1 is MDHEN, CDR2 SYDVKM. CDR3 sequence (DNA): TGTGCCAGCAGTTCGGGACAGCGTAATGAAAAACTGTTTTTT. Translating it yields CASSSGQRNEKLFF.

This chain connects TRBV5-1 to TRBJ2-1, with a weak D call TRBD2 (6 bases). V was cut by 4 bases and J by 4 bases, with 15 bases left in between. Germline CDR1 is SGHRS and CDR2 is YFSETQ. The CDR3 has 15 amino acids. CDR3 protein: CASSRQGLQYNEQFF. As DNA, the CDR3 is TGCGCCAGCAGCCGGCAGGGACTCCAGTACAATGAGCAGTTCTTC.

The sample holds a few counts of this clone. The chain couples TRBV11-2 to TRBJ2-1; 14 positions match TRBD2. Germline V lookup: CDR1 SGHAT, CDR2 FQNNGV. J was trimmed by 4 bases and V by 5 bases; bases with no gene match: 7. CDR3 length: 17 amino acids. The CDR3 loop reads CASSPRLAGGRYNEQFF. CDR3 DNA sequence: TGTGCCAGCAGCCCCCGACTAGCGGGAGGGCGGTACAATGAGCAGTTCTTC.

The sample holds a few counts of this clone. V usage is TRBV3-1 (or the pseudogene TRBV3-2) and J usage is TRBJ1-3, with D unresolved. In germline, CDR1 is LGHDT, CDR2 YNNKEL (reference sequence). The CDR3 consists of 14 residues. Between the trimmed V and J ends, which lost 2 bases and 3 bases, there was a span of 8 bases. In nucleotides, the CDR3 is TGTGCCAGCAGCCAAACAAACTATGGAAACACCATATATTTT. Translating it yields CASSQTNYGNTIYF.

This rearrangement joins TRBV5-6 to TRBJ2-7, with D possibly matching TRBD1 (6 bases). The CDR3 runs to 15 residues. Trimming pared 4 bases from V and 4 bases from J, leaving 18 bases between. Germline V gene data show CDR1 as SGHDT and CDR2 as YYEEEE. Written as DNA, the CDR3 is TGTGCCAGCAGCCTGGGTCCAGGGGTTGGTTACGAGCAGTACTTC. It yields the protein CASSLGPGVGYEQYF.

CDR3 sequence (DNA): TGCGCCAGCAGCTTTTTTACCCGGGACAGGGGGCCGGACGGGGAGCTGTTTTTT. It yields the protein CASSFFTRDRGPDGELFF. This sequence joins TRBV5-1 and TRBJ2-2, with 12 positions matching TRBD1. Germline CDR1 is SGHRS and CDR2 is YFSETQ. V shed 2 bases, J shed 7 bases, and the junction held 12 bases outside the gene matches. The CDR3 contains 18 residues.

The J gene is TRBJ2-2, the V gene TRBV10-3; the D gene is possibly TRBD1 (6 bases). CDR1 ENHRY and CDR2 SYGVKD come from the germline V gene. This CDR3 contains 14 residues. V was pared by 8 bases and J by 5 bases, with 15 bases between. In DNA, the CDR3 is TGTGCCATCGGGGAGCAGGGGCGGACCGGGGAGCTGTTTTTT. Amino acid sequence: CAIGEQGRTGELFF.

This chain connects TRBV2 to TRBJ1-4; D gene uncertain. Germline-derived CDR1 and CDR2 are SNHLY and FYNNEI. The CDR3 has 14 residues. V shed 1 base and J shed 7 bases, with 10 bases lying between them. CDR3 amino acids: CASSEGFRGEKLFF. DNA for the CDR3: TGTGCCAGCAGTGAAGGGTTTCGGGGTGAAAAACTGTTTTTT.

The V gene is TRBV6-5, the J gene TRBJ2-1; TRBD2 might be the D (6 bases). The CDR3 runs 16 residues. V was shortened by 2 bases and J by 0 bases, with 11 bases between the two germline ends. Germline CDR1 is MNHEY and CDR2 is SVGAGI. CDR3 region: CASSYGIADSYNEQFF. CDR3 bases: TGTGCCAGCAGTTACGGGATAGCGGACTCCTACAATGAGCAGTTCTTC.

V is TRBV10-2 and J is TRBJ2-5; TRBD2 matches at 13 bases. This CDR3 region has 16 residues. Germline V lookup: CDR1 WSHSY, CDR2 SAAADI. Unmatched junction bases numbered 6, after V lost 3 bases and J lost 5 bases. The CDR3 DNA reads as TGCGCCAGCAGTGAAACTAGCGGGGGGGCCGGGGAGACCCAGTACTTC. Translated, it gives CASSETSGGAGETQYF.

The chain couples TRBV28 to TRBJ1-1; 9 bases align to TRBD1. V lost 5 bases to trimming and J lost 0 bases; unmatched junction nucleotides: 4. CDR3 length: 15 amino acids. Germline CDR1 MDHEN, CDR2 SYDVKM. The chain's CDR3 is CASSGQGPMNTEAFF. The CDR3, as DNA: TGTGCCAGCAGTGGACAGGGGCCTATGAACACTGAAGCTTTCTTT.

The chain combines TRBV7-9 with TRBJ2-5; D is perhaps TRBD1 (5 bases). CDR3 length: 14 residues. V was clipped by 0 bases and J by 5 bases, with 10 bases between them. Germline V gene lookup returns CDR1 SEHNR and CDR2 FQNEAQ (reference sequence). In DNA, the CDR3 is TGTGCCAGCAGCTTAGCGGCAGGGCGGGAGACCCAGTACTTC. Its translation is CASSLAAGRETQYF.

In DNA form, the CDR3 reads TGCGCCAGCAGCAGGACTAGCGGGAGATCCCAGTTCTTC. Amino acid sequence: CASSRTSGRSQFF. The chain employs TRBV10-2 and TRBJ2-1; 13 bases fit TRBD2. After removal of 6 bases from V and 13 bases from J, the junction contained 6 bases not matched to a gene. The CDR3 covers 13 residues. The germline V gene has CDR1 WSHSY and CDR2 SAAADI.

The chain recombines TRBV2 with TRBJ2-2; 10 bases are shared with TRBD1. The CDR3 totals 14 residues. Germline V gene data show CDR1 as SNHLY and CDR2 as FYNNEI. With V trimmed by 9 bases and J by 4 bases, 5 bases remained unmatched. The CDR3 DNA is TGTGCCAGGAGACAGGGGGCGACCACCGGGGAGCTGTTTTTT. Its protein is CARRQGATTGELFF.

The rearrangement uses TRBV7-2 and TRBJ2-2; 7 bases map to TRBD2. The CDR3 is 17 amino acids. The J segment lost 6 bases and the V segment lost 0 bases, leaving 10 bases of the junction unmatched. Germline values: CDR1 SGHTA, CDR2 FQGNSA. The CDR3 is CASSLAPAGGGSGELFF. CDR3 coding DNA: TGTGCCAGCAGCTTAGCGCCCGCTGGGGGAGGGTCCGGGGAGCTGTTTTTT.

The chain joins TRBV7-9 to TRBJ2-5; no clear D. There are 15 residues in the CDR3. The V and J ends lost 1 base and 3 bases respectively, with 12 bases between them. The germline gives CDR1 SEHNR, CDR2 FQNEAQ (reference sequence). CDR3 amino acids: CASSLVTELKETQYF. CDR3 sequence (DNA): TGTGCCAGCAGCTTAGTAACGGAGCTGAAAGAGACCCAGTACTTC.

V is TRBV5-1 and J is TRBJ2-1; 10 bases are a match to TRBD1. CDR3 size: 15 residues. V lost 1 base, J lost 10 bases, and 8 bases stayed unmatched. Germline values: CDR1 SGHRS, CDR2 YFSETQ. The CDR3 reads CASSLSRDRGTEQFF. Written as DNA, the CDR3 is TGCGCCAGCAGCTTGTCCCGGGACAGGGGTACAGAGCAGTTCTTC.